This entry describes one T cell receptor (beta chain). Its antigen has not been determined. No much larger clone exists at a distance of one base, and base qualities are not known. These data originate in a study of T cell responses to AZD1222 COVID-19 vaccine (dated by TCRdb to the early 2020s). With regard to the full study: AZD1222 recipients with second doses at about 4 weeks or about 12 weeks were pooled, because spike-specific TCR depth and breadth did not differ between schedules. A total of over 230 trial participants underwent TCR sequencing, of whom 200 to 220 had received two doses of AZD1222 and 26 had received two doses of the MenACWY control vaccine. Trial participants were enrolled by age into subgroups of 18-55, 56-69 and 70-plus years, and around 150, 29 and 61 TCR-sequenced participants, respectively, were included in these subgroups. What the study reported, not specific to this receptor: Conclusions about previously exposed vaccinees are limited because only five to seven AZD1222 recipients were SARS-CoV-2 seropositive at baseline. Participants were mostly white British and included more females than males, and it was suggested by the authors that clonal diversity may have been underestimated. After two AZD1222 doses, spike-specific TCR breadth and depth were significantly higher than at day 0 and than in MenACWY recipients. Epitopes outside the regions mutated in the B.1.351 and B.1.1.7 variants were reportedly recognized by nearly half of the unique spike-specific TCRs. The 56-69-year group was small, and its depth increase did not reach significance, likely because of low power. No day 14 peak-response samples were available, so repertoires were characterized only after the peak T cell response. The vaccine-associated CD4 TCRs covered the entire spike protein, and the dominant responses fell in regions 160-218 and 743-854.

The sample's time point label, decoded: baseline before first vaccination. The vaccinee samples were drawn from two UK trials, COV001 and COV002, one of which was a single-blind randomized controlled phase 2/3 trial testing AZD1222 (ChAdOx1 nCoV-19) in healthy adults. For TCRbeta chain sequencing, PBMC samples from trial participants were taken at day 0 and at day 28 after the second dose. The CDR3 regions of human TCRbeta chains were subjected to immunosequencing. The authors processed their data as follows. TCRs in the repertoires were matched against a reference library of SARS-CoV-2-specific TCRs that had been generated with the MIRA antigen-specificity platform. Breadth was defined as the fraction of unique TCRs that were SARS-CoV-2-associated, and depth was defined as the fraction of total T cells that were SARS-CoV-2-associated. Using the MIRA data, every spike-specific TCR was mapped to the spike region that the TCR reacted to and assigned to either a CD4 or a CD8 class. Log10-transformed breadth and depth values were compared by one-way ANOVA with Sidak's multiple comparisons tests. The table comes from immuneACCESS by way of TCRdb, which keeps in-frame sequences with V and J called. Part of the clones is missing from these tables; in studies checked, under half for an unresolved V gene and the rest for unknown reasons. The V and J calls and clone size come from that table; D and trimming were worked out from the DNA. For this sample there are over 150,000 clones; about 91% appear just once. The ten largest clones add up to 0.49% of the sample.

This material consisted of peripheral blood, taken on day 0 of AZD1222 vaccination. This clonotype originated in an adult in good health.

The DNA sequence is given as TGTGCCAGCAGCGGTCAGTCATTCTTTAACTATGGCTACACCTTC. This yields the protein CASSGQSFFNYGYTF. The V and J segments used are TRBV9 and TRBJ1-2, with the D gene not clear enough to name. From the germline V gene, CDR1 is SGDLS and CDR2 is YYNGEE. CDR3 length: 15 amino acids, cysteine to phenylalanine. The read is trimmed to its CDR3 DNA, 45 bases read in frame from base 1. V gives up 3 bases and J gives up 1 base, and the segment between their germline ends measures 13 bases.